Listed below are T cell receptor beta chains from one sample, sequenced in a study of T cells in Graves' hyperthyroidism and ophthalmopathy. MiXCR, applied by TCRdb to the multiplex PCR reads, yields one record per CDR3 protein. The sample consists of about 290,000 distinct CDR3 sequences, roughly 17% of them appearing once. Sequences were obtained from blood. These receptor sequences come from a young man with Graves' hyperthyroidism. The CDR3 runs from the conserved cysteine through the conserved F or W. The D gene is left open where the match is weak. Clone size is stated in some rows and not others, as once, few, many or a class when expanded.

NA	few	TRBV5-1	TRBJ2-4	TGCGCCAGCAGCTTGGCGGTCAGAGAGGCCAAAAACATTCAGTACTTC	CASSLAVREAKNIQYF
NA	many	TRBV7-8	TRBJ2-1	TGTGCCAGCAGCTTAACAACAGTCTCCTACAATGAGCAGTTCTTC	CASSLTTVSYNEQFF
NA	many	TRBV30	TRBJ1-4	TGTGCCTGGGGGACTGAGAATGAAAAACTGTTTTTT	CAWGTENEKLFF
NA	many	TRBV13	TRBJ1-1	TGTGCCAGCAGCTTAGGAGGAGTGAACACTGAAGCTTTCTTT	CASSLGGVNTEAFF
NA	NA	TRBV7-9	TRBJ1-1	TGTGCCAGCGGTATAGAAGCTTTCTTT	CASGIEAFF
NA	NA	TRBV18	TRBJ2-2	TGTGCCAGCTTGAGGCCGTCGAACACCGGGGAGCTGTTTTTT	CASLRPSNTGELFF
NA	many	TRBV5-1	TRBJ2-1	TGCGCCAGCAGCTTTGTCGGCAGGGAGAATGAGCAGTTCTTC	CASSFVGRENEQFF
NA	many	TRBV28	TRBJ1-4	TGTGCCAGCAGTTCATTTATTTGGTTTCGGGGGAAGGGTGAAAAACTGTTTTTT	CASSSFIWFRGKGEKLFF
NA	NA	TRBV19	TRBJ2-7	TGTGCCAGTAGTATAGGGGTTAGCGGAGCCTACGAGCAGTACTTC	CASSIGVSGAYEQYF
TRBD2	few	TRBV15	TRBJ2-7	TGTGCCACCAGCAGGGGAGGGCGGGATCAAAGGTACGAGCAGTACTTC	CATSRGGRDQRYEQYF
NA	many	TRBV20-1	TRBJ2-1	TGCAGTGCTAGAGATCGCCACGCCGTCGAAGGTGAGCAGTTCTTC	CSARDRHAVEGEQFF
TRBD2	NA	TRBV12-3/TRBV12-4	TRBJ2-1	TGTGCCAGCTTCCAGACTCCGGGACTAGTCAGGGATGAGCAGTTCTTC	CASFQTPGLVRDEQFF
NA	many	TRBV4-1	TRBJ1-1	TGCGCCAGCAGCCAAGTATGGGCAGACACTGAAGCTTTCTTT	CASSQVWADTEAFF
NA	many	TRBV18	TRBJ2-3	TGTGCCAGCTCACCCCAAACTGGCACAGATACGCAGTATTTT	CASSPQTGTDTQYF
NA	NA	TRBV20-1	TRBJ1-1	TGCAGTGCCAGTTCCCCGGGGGTGGGGGGAGCTTTCTTT	CSASSPGVGGAFF
TRBD2	few	TRBV7-9	TRBJ2-5	TGTGCCAGCAGCGCACCGGGACTAAAGTACTTC	CASSAPGLKYF
TRBD1	NA	TRBV28	TRBJ2-1	TGTGCCAGCAGTTCGTCGAAAGCGGCCGGGACAGGTTACAATGAGCAGTTCTTC	CASSSSKAAGTGYNEQFF
NA	NA	TRBV6-5	TRBJ2-2	TGTGCCAGCAGTTACTCGAGAAGTCAGCCCGGGGAGCTGTTTTTT	CASSYSRSQPGELFF
NA	NA	TRBV29-1	TRBJ1-2	TGCAGCGCCGGGACCCTACTCTATGGCTACACCTTC	CSAGTLLYGYTF
NA	few	TRBV6-1	TRBJ1-2	TGTGCCAGCAGGGAGAGCCATAACTATGGCTACACCTTC	CASRESHNYGYTF
NA	many	TRBV5-5	TRBJ2-5	TGTGCCAGCAGCTATTCCGCCCAGTCCCAGTACTTC	CASSYSAQSQYF
TRBD2	many	TRBV7-2	TRBJ2-1	TGTGCCAGCAGCTTATTGAGCGGGAGGCAAAATGAGCAGTTCTTC	CASSLLSGRQNEQFF
NA	NA	TRBV7-9	TRBJ1-1	TGTGCCAGCAGCTTAGCGCTAGCCTTAGGAACTGAAGCTTTCTTT	CASSLALALGTEAFF
NA	many	TRBV28	TRBJ2-3	TGTGCCAGCAGCCATACCGGGACTAGCACAGATACGCAGTATTTT	CASSHTGTSTDTQYF
TRBD1	many	TRBV5-1	TRBJ2-1	TGCGCCAGCAGCGCTCAGGGGGCCTCCTACAATGAGCAGTTCTTC	CASSAQGASYNEQFF
TRBD1	many	TRBV5-1	TRBJ2-1	TGCGCCAGCAGCTCAACAGGGGGCACGTACAATGAGCAGTTCTTC	CASSSTGGTYNEQFF
NA	many	TRBV28	TRBJ2-7	TGTGCCAGCAGGTTAAGGGGGACCTACGAGCAGTACTTC	CASRLRGTYEQYF
TRBD2	many	TRBV10-3	TRBJ2-3	TGTGCCATCCGAGCGGGAGGGCCTACAGATACGCAGTATTTT	CAIRAGGPTDTQYF
TRBD1	many	TRBV7-8	TRBJ1-5	TGTGCCAGCAGCTTCAATACAGGGGGCGATCAGCCCCAGCATTTT	CASSFNTGGDQPQHF
TRBD2	many	TRBV27	TRBJ2-7	TGTGCCAGCAGTCTCAGCGGGGTCCGTCCCTACGAGCAGTACTTC	CASSLSGVRPYEQYF
NA	NA	TRBV27	TRBJ2-5	TGTGCCAGCAGCCTTATCCAAGAAGAGACCCAGTACTTC	CASSLIQEETQYF
TRBD2	NA	TRBV7-3	TRBJ2-1	TGTGCCAGCAGCCCGGTGGTTAGCGGGAGAAGGGATGAGCAGTTCTTC	CASSPVVSGRRDEQFF
NA	NA	TRBV5-4	TRBJ2-4	TGTGCCAGCAGCTTTGGGGCCAAAAACATTCAGTACTTC	CASSFGAKNIQYF
TRBD1	many	TRBV20-1	TRBJ2-1	TGCAGTGCTAGATCGGGACAGTCCTACAATGAGCAGTTCTTC	CSARSGQSYNEQFF
NA	NA	TRBV7-9	TRBJ1-3	TGTGCCAGCAGCCAGGGCCAGGGGTCTGGAAACACCATATATTTT	CASSQGQGSGNTIYF
TRBD1	many	TRBV20-1	TRBJ2-1	TGCAGTGCTCCACCGGACAGGGGATTGAATGAGCAGTTCTTC	CSAPPDRGLNEQFF
NA	few	TRBV18	TRBJ2-3	TGTGCCAGCTCACCATCCTTCGGGCTAGCGTTAGATACGCAGTATTTT	CASSPSFGLALDTQYF
NA	few	TRBV11-2	TRBJ2-7	TGTGCCAGCAGCCCCCCCGGCGCAGGGAGGGAGCAGTACTTC	CASSPPGAGREQYF
TRBD1	few	TRBV5-1	TRBJ2-2	TGCGCCAGCAGCCGAGGACAGGGTTTAACCGGGGAGCTGTTTTTT	CASSRGQGLTGELFF
NA	NA	TRBV20-1	TRBJ1-2	TGCAGTGCTTTCCGGTCGGGGCTCGGTTCGGGTGGCTACACCTTC	CSAFRSGLGSGGYTF
NA	NA	TRBV10-3	TRBJ2-3	TGTGCCATCAGTGAGCGTAGGGACACAGATACGCAGTATTTT	CAISERRDTDTQYF
NA	many	TRBV28	TRBJ2-7	TGTGCCAGCAGTTACGGTTACGAGCAGTACTTC	CASSYGYEQYF
TRBD1	NA	TRBV4-1	TRBJ1-1	TGCGCCAGCACCACCCAAACAGGGGTGGGAAGTGAAGCTTTCTTT	CASTTQTGVGSEAFF
NA	many	TRBV12-3/TRBV12-4	TRBJ1-1	TGTGCCAGCAGAGGACAGACTGAAGCTTTCTTT	CASRGQTEAFF
NA	NA	TRBV12-3/TRBV12-4	TRBJ2-5	TGTGCCAGCAGCCCCACCTTAGGCGGCGGGACGGAAGAGACCCAGTACTTC	CASSPTLGGGTEETQYF
TRBD2	few	TRBV5-1	TRBJ2-1	TGCGCCAGCAGAGCGGGAGGGCACAATGAGCAGTTCTTC	CASRAGGHNEQFF
TRBD2	NA	TRBV6-5	TRBJ2-7	TGTGCCAGCAGGACTAGCGGGAGTGAAGAGCAGTACTTC	CASRTSGSEEQYF
NA	few	TRBV10-3	TRBJ2-5	TGTGCCATCAGACTCGGACGGGAAGAGACCCAGTACTTC	CAIRLGREETQYF
TRBD2	NA	TRBV27	TRBJ2-5	TGTGCCAGCGCGGCTAGCGGGAGCCGCCAAGAGACCCAGTACTTC	CASAASGSRQETQYF
NA	many	TRBV7-3	TRBJ2-5	TGTGCCAGCAGCTCACAAAGGGTAGAGACCCAGTACTTC	CASSSQRVETQYF
NA	few	TRBV28	TRBJ1-5	TGTGCCAGCAGTTTAAAGTCAGGAGATCAGCCCCAGCATTTT	CASSLKSGDQPQHF
TRBD1	many	TRBV3-1	TRBJ1-2	TGTGCCAGCAGCCCCCGGGACAGGGGAGCGAGCTATGGCTACACCTTC	CASSPRDRGASYGYTF
NA	many	TRBV11-2	TRBJ2-5	TGTGCCAGCAGCTTCTTGTTGCGTGGGGAGACCCAGTACTTC	CASSFLLRGETQYF
TRBD2	few	TRBV7-9	TRBJ2-3	TGTGCCAGCAGCTTATCGCGTGGACTAGCGGGAGGGACAGATACGCAGTATTTT	CASSLSRGLAGGTDTQYF